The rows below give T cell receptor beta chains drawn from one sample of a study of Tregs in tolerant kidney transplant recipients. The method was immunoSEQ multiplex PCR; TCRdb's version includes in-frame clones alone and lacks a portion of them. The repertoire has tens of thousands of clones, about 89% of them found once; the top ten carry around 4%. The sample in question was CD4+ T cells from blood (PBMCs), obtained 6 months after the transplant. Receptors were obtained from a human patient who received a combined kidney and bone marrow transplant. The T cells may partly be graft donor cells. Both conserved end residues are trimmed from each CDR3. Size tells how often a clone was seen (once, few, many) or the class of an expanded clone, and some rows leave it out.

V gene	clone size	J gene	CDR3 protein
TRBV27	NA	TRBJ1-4	ASSLYQGATNEKLF
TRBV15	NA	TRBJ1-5	ATSRDPDQPQH
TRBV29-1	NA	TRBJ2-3	SVVLAGTSTGTDTQY
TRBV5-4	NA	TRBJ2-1	ASSWGLAGHNEQF
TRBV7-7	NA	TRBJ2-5	ASSQPGDQETQY
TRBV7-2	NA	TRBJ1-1	ASSLQSGDGTEAF
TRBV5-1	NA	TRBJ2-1	ASSRNRGYEQF
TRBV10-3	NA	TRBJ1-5	AISVAGTGGGKNQPQH
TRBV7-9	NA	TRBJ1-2	ASSLVQGNGYT
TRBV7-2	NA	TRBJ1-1	ASRQGIEAF
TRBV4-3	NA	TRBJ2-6	ASSLHSSGANVLT
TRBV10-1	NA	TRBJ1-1	ARGWTELNTEAF
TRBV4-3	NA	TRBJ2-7	ASSQVWGGPYEQY
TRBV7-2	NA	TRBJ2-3	ASSPPGLFTDTQY
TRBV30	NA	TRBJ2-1	AWSRGPYNEQF
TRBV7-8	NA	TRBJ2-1	ASSLGTGNNEQF
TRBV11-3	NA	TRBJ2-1	ASSPFGGGALNEQF
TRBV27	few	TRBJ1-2	ASRFQVGAIFYGYT